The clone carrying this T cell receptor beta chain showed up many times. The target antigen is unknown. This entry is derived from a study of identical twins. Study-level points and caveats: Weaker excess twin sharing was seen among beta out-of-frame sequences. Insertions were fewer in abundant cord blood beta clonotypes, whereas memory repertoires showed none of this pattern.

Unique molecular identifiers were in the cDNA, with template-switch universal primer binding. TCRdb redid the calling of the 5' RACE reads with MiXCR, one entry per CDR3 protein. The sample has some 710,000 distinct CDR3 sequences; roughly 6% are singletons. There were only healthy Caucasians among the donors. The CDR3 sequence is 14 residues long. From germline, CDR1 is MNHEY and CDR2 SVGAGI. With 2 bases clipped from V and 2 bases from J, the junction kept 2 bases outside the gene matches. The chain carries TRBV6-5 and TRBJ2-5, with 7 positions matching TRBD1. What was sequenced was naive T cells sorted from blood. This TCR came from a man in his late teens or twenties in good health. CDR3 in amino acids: CASSYGQVQETQYF. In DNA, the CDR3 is TGTGCCAGCAGTTACGGACAGGTTCAAGAGACCCAGTACTTC.